One TCR beta chain is described in this entry. This sample is part of a study of blood T cell repertoires in COVID-19. About the study: Material from acute and convalescent COVID-19 was sourced from the United States, Italy and Spain.

The method was immunoSEQ multiplex PCR; TCRdb's version includes in-frame clones alone and lacks a portion of them. The sample includes about 70,000 clones, about four fifths of them seen just once. Losses at the gene ends were 1 base for V and 3 bases for J; bases not matched to a gene: 2. The V gene's germline CDR1 is LGHNA and CDR2 YSLEER. CDR3 size: 15 residues. The sequenced sample was peripheral blood. The TCR sequence derives from a man between 65 and 85 years old who had recovered from COVID-19. The rearrangement links TRBV4-3 to TRBJ2-7; 11 positions agree with TRBD2. CDR3 amino acids: CASSQVAGGIYEQYF. CDR3 nucleotides: TGCGCCAGCAGCCAAGTAGCGGGGGGGATCTACGAGCAGTACTTC.